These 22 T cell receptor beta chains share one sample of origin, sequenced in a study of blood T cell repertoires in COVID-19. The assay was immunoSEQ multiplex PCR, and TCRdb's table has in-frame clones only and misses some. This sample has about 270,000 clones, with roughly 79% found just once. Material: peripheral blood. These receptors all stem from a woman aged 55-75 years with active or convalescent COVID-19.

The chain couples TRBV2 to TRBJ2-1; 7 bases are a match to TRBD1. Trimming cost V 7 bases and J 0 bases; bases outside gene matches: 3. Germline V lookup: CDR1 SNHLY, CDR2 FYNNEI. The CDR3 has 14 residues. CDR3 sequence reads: CASKGTASYNEQFF. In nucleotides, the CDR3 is TGTGCCAGCAAAGGGACAGCCTCCTACAATGAGCAGTTCTTC. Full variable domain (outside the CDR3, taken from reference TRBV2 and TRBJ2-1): EPEVTQTPSHQVTQMGQEVILRCVPISNHLYFYWYRQILGQKVEFLVSFYNNEISEKSEIFDDQFSVERPDGSNFTLKIRSTKLEDSAMYFCASKGTASYNEQFFGPGTRLTVL.

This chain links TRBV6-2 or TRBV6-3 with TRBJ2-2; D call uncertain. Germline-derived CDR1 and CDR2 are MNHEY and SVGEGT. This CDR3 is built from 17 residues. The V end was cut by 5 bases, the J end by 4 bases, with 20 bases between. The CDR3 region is CASSPAAVYPLTGELFF. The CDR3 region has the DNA TGTGCCAGCAGTCCCGCCGCAGTGTATCCGCTCACCGGGGAGCTGTTTTTT.

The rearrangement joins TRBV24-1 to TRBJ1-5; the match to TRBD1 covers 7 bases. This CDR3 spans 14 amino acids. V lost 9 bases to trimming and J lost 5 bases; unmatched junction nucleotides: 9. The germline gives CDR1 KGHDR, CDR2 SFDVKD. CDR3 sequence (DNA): TGTGCCACCCGAACAGGGGAAGGGGATCAGCCCCAGCATTTT. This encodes CATRTGEGDQPQHF.

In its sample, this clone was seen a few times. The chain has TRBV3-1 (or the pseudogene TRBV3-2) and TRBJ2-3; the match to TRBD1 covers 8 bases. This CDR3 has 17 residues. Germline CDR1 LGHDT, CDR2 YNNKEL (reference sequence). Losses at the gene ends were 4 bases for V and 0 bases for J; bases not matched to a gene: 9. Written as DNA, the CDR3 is TGTGCCAGCAGCCCCCTAGGGACAGGCCTGAGCACAGATACGCAGTATTTT. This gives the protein CASSPLGTGLSTDTQYF.

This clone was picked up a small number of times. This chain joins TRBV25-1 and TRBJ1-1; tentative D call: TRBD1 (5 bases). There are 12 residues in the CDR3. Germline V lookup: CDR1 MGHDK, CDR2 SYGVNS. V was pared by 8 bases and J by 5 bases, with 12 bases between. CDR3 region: CASGVRGTEAFF. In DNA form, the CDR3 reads TGTGCCAGCGGGGTACGGGGGACTGAAGCTTTCTTT.

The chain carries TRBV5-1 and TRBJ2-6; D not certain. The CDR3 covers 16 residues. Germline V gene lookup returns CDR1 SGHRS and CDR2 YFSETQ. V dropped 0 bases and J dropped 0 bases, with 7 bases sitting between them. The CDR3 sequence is CASSLGHTSGANVLTF. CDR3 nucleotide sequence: TGCGCCAGCAGCTTGGGACATACCTCTGGGGCCAACGTCCTGACTTTC.

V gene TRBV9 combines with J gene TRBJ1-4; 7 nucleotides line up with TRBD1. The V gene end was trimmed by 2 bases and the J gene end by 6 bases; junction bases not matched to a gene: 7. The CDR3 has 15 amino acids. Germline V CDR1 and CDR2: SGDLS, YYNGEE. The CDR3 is CASSVTGLPYEKLFF. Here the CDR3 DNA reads TGTGCCAGCAGCGTGACAGGGCTACCCTATGAAAAACTGTTTTTT.

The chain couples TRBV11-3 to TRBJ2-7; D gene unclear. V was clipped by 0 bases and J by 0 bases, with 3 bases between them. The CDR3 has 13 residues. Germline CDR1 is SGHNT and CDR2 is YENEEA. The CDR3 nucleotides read TGTGCCAGCAGCTTAGACAGCTCCTACGAGCAGTACTTC. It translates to CASSLDSSYEQYF.

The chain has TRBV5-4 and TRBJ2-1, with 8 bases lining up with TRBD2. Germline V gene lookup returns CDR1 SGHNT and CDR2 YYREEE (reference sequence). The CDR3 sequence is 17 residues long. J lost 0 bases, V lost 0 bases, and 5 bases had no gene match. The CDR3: CASSLDLTSGSYNEQFF. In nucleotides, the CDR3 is TGTGCCAGCAGCTTGGACCTTACTAGCGGCTCCTACAATGAGCAGTTCTTC.

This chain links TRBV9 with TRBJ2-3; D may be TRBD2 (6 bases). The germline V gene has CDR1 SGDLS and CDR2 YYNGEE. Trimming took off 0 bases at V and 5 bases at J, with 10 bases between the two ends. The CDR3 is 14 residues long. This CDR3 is CASSVGGVVDTQYF. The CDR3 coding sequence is TGTGCCAGCAGCGTAGGGGGGGTCGTAGATACGCAGTATTTT.

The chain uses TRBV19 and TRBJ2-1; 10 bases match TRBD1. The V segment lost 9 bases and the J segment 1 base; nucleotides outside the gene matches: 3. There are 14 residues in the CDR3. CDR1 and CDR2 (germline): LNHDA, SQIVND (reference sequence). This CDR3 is CASGQGVSYNEQFF. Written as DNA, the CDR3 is TGTGCCAGCGGACAGGGGGTTTCCTACAATGAGCAGTTCTTC.

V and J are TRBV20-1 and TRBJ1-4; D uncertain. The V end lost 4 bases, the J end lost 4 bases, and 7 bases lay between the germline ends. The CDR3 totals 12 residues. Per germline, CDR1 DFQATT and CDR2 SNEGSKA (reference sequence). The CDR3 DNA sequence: TGCAGTGCTACTGACGGTAATGAAAAACTGTTTTTT. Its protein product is CSATDGNEKLFF.

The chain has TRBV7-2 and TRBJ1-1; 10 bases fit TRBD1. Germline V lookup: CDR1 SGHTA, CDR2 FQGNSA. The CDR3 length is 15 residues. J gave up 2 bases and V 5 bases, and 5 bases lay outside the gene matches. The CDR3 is CASSARQGANTEAFF. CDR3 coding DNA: TGTGCCAGCAGCGCCCGACAGGGGGCTAACACTGAAGCTTTCTTT.

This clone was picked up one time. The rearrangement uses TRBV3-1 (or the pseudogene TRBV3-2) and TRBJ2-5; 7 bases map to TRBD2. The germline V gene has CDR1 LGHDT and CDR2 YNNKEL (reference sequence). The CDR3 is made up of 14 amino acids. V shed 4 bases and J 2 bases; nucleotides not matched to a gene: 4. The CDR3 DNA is TGTGCCAGCAGCCCCGGCGGGAGTCAAGAGACCCAGTACTTC. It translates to CASSPGGSQETQYF.

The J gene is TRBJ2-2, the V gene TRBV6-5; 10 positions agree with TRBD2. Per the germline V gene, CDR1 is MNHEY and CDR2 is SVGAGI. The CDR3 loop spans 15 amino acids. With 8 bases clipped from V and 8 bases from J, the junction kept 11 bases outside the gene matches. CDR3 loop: CASAPSGGRQGELFF. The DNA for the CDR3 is TGTGCCAGCGCCCCTAGCGGGGGCCGACAAGGGGAGCTGTTTTTT.

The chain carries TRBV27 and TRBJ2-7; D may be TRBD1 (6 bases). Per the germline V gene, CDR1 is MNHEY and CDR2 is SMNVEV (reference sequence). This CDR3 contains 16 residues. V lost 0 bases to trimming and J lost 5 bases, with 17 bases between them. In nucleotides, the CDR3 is TGTGCCAGCAGTTTATCGGTGGGACACGGAATCCACGAGCAGTACTTC. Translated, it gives CASSLSVGHGIHEQYF.

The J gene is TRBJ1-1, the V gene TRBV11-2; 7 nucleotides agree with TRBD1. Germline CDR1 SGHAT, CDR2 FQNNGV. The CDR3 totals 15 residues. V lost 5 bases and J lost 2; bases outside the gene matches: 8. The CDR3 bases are TGTGCCAGCAGCGCTACAGGGGCCGTTAACACTGAAGCTTTCTTT. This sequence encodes CASSATGAVNTEAFF.

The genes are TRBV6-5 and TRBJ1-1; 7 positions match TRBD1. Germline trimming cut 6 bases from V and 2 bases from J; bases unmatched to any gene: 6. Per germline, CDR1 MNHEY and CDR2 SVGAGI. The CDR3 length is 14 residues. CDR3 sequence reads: CASRRNRGNTEAFF. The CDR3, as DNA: TGTGCCAGCAGACGAAACAGGGGAAACACTGAAGCTTTCTTT.

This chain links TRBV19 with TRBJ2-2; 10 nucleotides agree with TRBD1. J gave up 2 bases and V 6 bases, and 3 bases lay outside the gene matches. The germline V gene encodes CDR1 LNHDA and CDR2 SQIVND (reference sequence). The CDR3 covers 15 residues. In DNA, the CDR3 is TGTGCCAGTAGACTGACAGGGGGCAACACCGGGGAGCTGTTTTTT. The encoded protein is CASRLTGGNTGELFF.

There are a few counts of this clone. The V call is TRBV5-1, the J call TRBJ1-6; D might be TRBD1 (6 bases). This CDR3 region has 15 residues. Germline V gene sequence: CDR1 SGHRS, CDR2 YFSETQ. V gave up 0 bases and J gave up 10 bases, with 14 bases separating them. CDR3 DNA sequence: TGCGCCAGCAGCTTGGTGGGGGGGCGCTTATCACCCCTCCACTTT. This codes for CASSLVGGRLSPLHF.

CDR3 sequence: CASRVDRQWEKLFF. The DNA of the CDR3 is TGCGCCAGCCGGGTAGACAGACAGTGGGAAAAACTGTTTTTT. This sequence joins TRBV5-1 and TRBJ1-4, with D possibly matching TRBD1 (5 bases). From germline, CDR1 is SGHRS and CDR2 YFSETQ. Trimming cost V 7 bases and J 8 bases, with 18 bases left between them. The CDR3 covers 14 residues.

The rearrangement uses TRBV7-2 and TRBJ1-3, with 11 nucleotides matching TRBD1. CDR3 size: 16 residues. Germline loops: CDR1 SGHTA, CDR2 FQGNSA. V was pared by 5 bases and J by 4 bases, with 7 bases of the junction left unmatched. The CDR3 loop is CASSLGQGAEGNTIYF. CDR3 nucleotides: TGTGCCAGCAGCCTTGGACAGGGGGCGGAAGGAAACACCATATATTTT.